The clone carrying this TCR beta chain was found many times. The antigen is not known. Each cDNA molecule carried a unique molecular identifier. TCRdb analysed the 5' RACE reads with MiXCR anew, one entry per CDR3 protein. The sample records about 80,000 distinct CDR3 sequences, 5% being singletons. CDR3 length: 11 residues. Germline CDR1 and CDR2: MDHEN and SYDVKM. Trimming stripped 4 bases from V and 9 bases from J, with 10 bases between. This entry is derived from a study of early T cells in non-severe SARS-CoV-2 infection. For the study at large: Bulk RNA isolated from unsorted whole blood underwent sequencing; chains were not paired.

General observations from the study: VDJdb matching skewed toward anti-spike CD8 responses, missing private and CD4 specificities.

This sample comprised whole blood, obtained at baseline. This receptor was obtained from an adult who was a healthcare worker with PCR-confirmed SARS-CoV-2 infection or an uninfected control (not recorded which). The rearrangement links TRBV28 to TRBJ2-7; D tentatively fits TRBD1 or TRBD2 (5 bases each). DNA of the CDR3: TGTGCCAGCAGTTGGGACCGGCTGCAGTACTTC. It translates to CASSWDRLQYF.